The 12 T cell receptor beta chains given below trace back to one sample, sequenced in a study of OX40 agonist ivuxolimab in advanced cancers. Some clones are missing from TCRdb's copy, which holds only in-frame ones; the method was immunoSEQ multiplex PCR. This table has nearly 25,000 clones, almost 80% appearing once. The starting material was CD4+ or CD8+ T cells sorted from blood, obtained in a trial of the OX40 agonist ivuxolimab. These receptors came from an adult with an advanced solid tumor such as melanoma, head and neck, liver or kidney cancer.

This rearrangement joins TRBV10-3 to TRBJ2-2; no reliable D call. The V and J ends lost 7 bases and 0 bases respectively, with 3 bases between them. The CDR3 has 12 residues. From germline, CDR1 is ENHRY and CDR2 SYGVKD. The CDR3 region is CAITPNTGELFF. The CDR3, as DNA: TGTGCCATCACTCCGAACACCGGGGAGCTGTTTTTT.

The V call is TRBV5-1, the J call TRBJ1-4; 7 nucleotides agree with TRBD1. After removal of 4 bases from V and 5 bases from J, the junction contained 11 bases not matched to a gene. CDR3 length: 16 residues. Germline assignment: CDR1 SGHRS and CDR2 YFSETQ. CDR3 in amino acids: CASSTSKTGQNEKLFF. CDR3 coding DNA: TGCGCCAGCAGCACATCTAAGACAGGGCAAAATGAAAAACTGTTTTTT. Full variable domain (remainder filled in from reference TRBV5-1 and TRBJ1-4): KAGVTQTPRYLIKTRGQQVTLSCSPISGHRSVSWYQQTPGQGLQFLFEYFSETQRNKGNFPGRFSGRQFSNSRSEMNVSTLELGDSALYLCASSTSKTGQNEKLFFGSGTQLSVL.

The chain combines TRBV6-5 with TRBJ1-5; 8 bases align to TRBD1. CDR1 is MNHEY, CDR2 SVGAGI, per germline. V shed 9 bases, J shed 2 bases, and the junction held 6 bases outside the gene matches. The CDR3 sequence is 14 residues long. CDR3 sequence: CASAWGQGNQPQHF. For the CDR3, the DNA is TGTGCCAGTGCCTGGGGACAGGGCAATCAGCCCCAGCATTTT.

V usage is TRBV7-9 and J usage is TRBJ1-2; D is possibly TRBD1 (6 bases). The CDR3 covers 16 residues. Trimming shortened V by 10 bases and J by 0 bases, and 21 bases separated the two germline ends. Germline V CDR1 and CDR2: SEHNR, FQNEAQ (reference sequence). CDR3 sequence reads: CATAPTGTEANYGYTF. The CDR3 DNA reads as TGTGCCACAGCCCCTACAGGGACGGAGGCTAACTATGGCTACACCTTC.

The rearrangement uses TRBV6-5 and TRBJ2-7; TRBD2 matches at 7 bases. V lost 0 bases, J lost 7 bases, and 9 bases stayed unmatched. This CDR3 is 15 amino acids long. Germline V gene sequence: CDR1 MNHEY, CDR2 SVGAGI. This CDR3 is CASSYSMGGRSEQYF. Here the CDR3 DNA reads TGTGCCAGCAGTTACTCTATGGGAGGGAGGTCGGAGCAGTACTTC.

The V gene is TRBV4-1, the J gene TRBJ2-2; no firm D call. The CDR3 covers 14 residues. CDR1 and CDR2 from the germline V gene are MGHRA and YSYEKL. V was cut by 8 bases and J by 1 base, with 11 bases left in between. CDR3 in amino acids: CASGPLLNTGELFF. The DNA of the CDR3 is TGCGCCAGCGGACCTTTACTGAACACCGGGGAGCTGTTTTTT.

This clone was recorded once. The chain is built from TRBV27 and TRBJ2-1, with 9 bases lining up with TRBD2. The V segment lost 5 bases and the J segment 5 bases; nucleotides outside the gene matches: 7. The CDR3 contains 15 residues. CDR1 MNHEY and CDR2 SMNVEV come from the germline V gene (reference sequence). The DNA for the CDR3 is TGTGCCAGCAGTCCGAGGCGGGGGGGCAACAATGAGCAGTTCTTC. Residues: CASSPRRGGNNEQFF.

The V gene is TRBV5-1, the J gene TRBJ1-2; D may be TRBD1 (6 bases). V lost 0 bases and J 2 bases, leaving 11 bases between the germline ends. The CDR3 has 15 amino acids. Germline V lookup: CDR1 SGHRS, CDR2 YFSETQ. The DNA of the CDR3 is TGCGCCAGCAGCTTGGAGTGGGGGGCAAACTATGGCTACACCTTC. Translated, it gives CASSLEWGANYGYTF.

The V gene is TRBV5-1, the J gene TRBJ2-7; D gene uncertain. Trimming stripped 0 bases from V and 4 bases from J, with 5 bases between. From germline, CDR1 is SGHRS and CDR2 YFSETQ. This CDR3 comprises 12 residues. Written as DNA, the CDR3 is TGCGCCAGCAGCTTGGGGATGTACGAGCAGTACTTC. Protein: CASSLGMYEQYF.

The rearrangement joins TRBV5-8 to TRBJ1-6; D may be TRBD1 (5 bases). V was trimmed by 2 bases and J by 8 bases, leaving 11 bases between them. CDR1 and CDR2 from the germline V gene are SGHTS and YDEGEE. The CDR3 has 14 residues. CDR3 sequence reads: CASSFRAQHSPLHF. In DNA, the CDR3 is TGTGCCAGCAGCTTCAGGGCTCAGCATTCACCCCTCCACTTT. Complete variable domain (other parts from reference TRBV5-8 and TRBJ1-6): EAGVTQSPTHLIKTRGQQATLRCSPISGHTSVYWYQQALGLGLQFLLWYDEGEERNRGNFPPRFSGRQFPNYSSELNVNALELEDSALYLCASSFRAQHSPLHFGNGTRLTVT.

This clone was found a few times. The V call is TRBV27, the J call TRBJ2-7, with TRBD1 identical over 9 bases. Per the germline V gene, CDR1 is MNHEY and CDR2 is SMNVEV (reference sequence). J gave up 3 bases and V 5 bases, and 11 bases lay outside the gene matches. CDR3 length equals 16 residues. CDR3 DNA: TGTGCCAGCAGTCCATCCCGGACAGGGGCGGGCTACGAGCAGTACTTC. Its protein is CASSPSRTGAGYEQYF.

The chain employs TRBV6-5 and TRBJ1-2; weak D call: TRBD1 (6 bases). The CDR3 covers 15 residues. Deletions cut 5 bases from V and 0 bases from J, with 13 bases between. CDR1 is MNHEY, CDR2 SVGAGI, per germline. The CDR3 region has the DNA TGTGCCAGCAGTCCTAACAGGGACGCTAACTATGGCTACACCTTC. Amino acid sequence: CASSPNRDANYGYTF.